This TCR beta chain is drawn from a study of blood T cells in healthy people across ages. The use of a sample-barcoded 5' primer and a J-beta primer mix characterized a second PCR of roughly 6 to 11 cycles. TCRdb reanalysed the 5' RACE reads using MiXCR and keeps one entry per CDR3 protein. The table shows 650,000 to 950,000 distinct CDR3 sequences, with roughly 44% occurring only once. The receptor was isolated from a man aged 55 to 70 in good health. The sequenced sample consisted of blood.

The CDR3 is CASSVDRDLNTGELFF. The CDR3 nucleotides read TGTGCCAGCAGCGTAGACAGGGATCTAAATACCGGGGAGCTGTTTTTT. The rearrangement joins TRBV9 to TRBJ2-2; TRBD1 is a possible D gene (6 bases). The length of the CDR3 is 16 residues. V was shortened by 0 bases and J by 5 bases, with 14 bases between the two germline ends. Germline CDR1 SGDLS, CDR2 YYNGEE.